Below, one T cell receptor (beta chain) is given with its context. V lost 1 base to trimming and J lost 4 bases, with 16 bases between them. The CDR3 runs to 16 residues. CDR1 is SGHDN and CDR2 is FVKESK in the germline V gene. The sample comes from a study of blood T cell repertoires in COVID-19. Repertoires were generated with immunoSEQ multiplex PCR, while TCRdb's copy carries only in-frame clones and drops some. The table lists 280,000 or so clones, roughly 86% of them singletons. Specimen: peripheral blood. This sequence was found in a woman aged 25 to 45 who had recovered from COVID-19. The chain recombines TRBV14 with TRBJ1-1, with a possible D match to TRBD1 (5 bases). CDR3 sequence reads: CASSQGGGGWGTEAFF. The CDR3 region has the DNA TGTGCCAGCAGCCAAGGGGGCGGGGGTTGGGGCACTGAAGCTTTCTTT.